This T cell receptor (beta chain) was documented in a study of cytomegalovirus exposure and HLA in healthy donors. The length of the CDR3 is 15 residues. J lost 10 bases, V lost 7 bases, and 9 bases had no gene match. The germline V gene encodes CDR1 MNHEY and CDR2 SMNVEV (reference sequence). It was with 60 Vbeta and 13 Jbeta primers that the PCR ran. TCRdb keeps only in-frame clones here, not all; method: immunoSEQ multiplex PCR. The sample lists 25,000 to 35,000 clones; about 60% were seen once. This sequence originates from a man over 45 in good health and CMV-seropositive. Sequencing was done on a sample of PBMCs. The J gene is TRBJ1-6, the V gene TRBV27; 11 nucleotides agree with TRBD1. In nucleotides, the CDR3 is TGTGCCAGCACCCGGACAGGGGGCGTTGAATCACCCCTCCACTTT. Protein product: CASTRTGGVESPLHF.